The 2 T cell receptor beta chains below were found in one sample sequenced in a study of shared clonotypes between healthy human individuals. Selected positively for CCR7 and CD45RO-negative, naive CD8 cells excluded terminally differentiated effector memory CD45RA+ cells. TCRdb's copy holds only in-frame clones and misses some; the assay was immunoSEQ multiplex PCR. The table records hundreds of thousands of clones, approximately 96% of them present only once. The sample was naive CD8+ T cells sorted from blood. Every receptor here comes from a young man in good health.

The chain combines TRBV27 with TRBJ2-2; 7 nucleotides agree with TRBD1. The CDR3 runs to 15 residues. J lost 2 bases, V lost 4 bases, and 4 bases had no gene match. CDR1 MNHEY and CDR2 SMNVEV come from the germline V gene (reference sequence). CDR3 DNA sequence: TGTGCCAGCAGTTCACAGGGGCGCAACACCGGGGAGCTGTTTTTT. As protein: CASSSQGRNTGELFF.

The chain has TRBV27 and TRBJ1-1; D call uncertain. V lost 6 bases to trimming and J lost 1 base, with 9 bases between them. CDR1 and CDR2 (germline): MNHEY, SMNVEV (reference sequence). The CDR3 is made up of 13 amino acids. In DNA form, the CDR3 reads TGTGCCAGCAGCGGAGGGTCGAACACTGAAGCTTTCTTT. This encodes CASSGGSNTEAFF.